This is a list of T cell receptor beta chains from one sample in a study of shared clonotypes between healthy human individuals. The protocol was immunoSEQ multiplex PCR, while the TCRdb copy is restricted to in-frame clones and leaves out a portion. The top ten hold about 1.1% of the sample, which has millions of clones, 85% to 95% seen once. The material sequenced was naive CD8+ T cells sorted from blood. The receptors come from a man aged 18 to 30 in good health. Each CDR3 is given with its conserved first and last residue. The order of the fields is clone size, D gene, J gene, V gene, CDR3 protein, CDR3 DNA. A D gene is named only where the DNA matches it firmly. Not every row has a clone size; where given, it reads once, few, many or a size class.

abundance: .
d_gene: .
j_gene: TRBJ1-2
v_gene: TRBV6-6
CDR3aa: CASSYFGDGYGYTF
CDR3nt: TGTGCCAGCAGTTACTTTGGGGATGGCTATGGCTACACCTTC

abundance: .
d_gene: .
j_gene: TRBJ2-7
v_gene: TRBV5-1
CDR3aa: CASSFGTEGYEQYF
CDR3nt: TGCGCCAGCAGCTTCGGGACGGAGGGCTACGAGCAGTACTTC

abundance: .
d_gene: .
j_gene: TRBJ2-5
v_gene: TRBV6-5
CDR3aa: CASSYSIRQQETQYF
CDR3nt: TGTGCCAGCAGTTACTCGATACGGCAGCAAGAGACCCAGTACTTC

abundance: .
d_gene: TRBD1
j_gene: TRBJ2-1
v_gene: TRBV29-1
CDR3aa: CSSEQGANEQFF
CDR3nt: TGCAGTTCCGAACAGGGGGCAAATGAGCAGTTCTTC

abundance: .
d_gene: TRBD2
j_gene: TRBJ2-7
v_gene: TRBV4-1
CDR3aa: CASSQDALAGVSYEQYF
CDR3nt: TGCGCCAGCAGCCAAGATGCATTAGCGGGGGTTTCTTACGAGCAGTACTTC

abundance: .
d_gene: TRBD2
j_gene: TRBJ2-1
v_gene: TRBV27
CDR3aa: CASTWGGTYNEQFF
CDR3nt: TGTGCCAGCACCTGGGGAGGGACCTACAATGAGCAGTTCTTC

abundance: .
d_gene: .
j_gene: TRBJ1-2
v_gene: TRBV7-9
CDR3aa: CASSSPDSPNYGYTF
CDR3nt: TGTGCCAGCAGCAGCCCGGACAGTCCCAACTATGGCTACACCTTC

abundance: .
d_gene: TRBD1
j_gene: TRBJ2-6
v_gene: TRBV7-8
CDR3aa: CASSLQGAFSSGANVLTF
CDR3nt: TGTGCCAGCAGCTTGCAGGGGGCGTTCTCCTCTGGGGCCAACGTCCTGACTTTC

abundance: .
d_gene: .
j_gene: TRBJ2-7
v_gene: TRBV28
CDR3aa: CASNIGEVEQYF
CDR3nt: TGTGCCAGCAACATCGGGGAGGTCGAGCAGTACTTC

abundance: .
d_gene: .
j_gene: TRBJ2-3
v_gene: TRBV27
CDR3aa: CASSLGPGAPRNTQYF
CDR3nt: TGTGCCAGCAGTTTAGGGCCAGGGGCTCCGAGGAATACGCAGTATTTT

abundance: .
d_gene: .
j_gene: TRBJ2-1
v_gene: TRBV6-5
CDR3aa: CASSYRSEAGEQFF
CDR3nt: TGTGCCAGCAGTTACCGGTCTGAGGCAGGGGAGCAGTTCTTC

abundance: once
d_gene: .
j_gene: TRBJ2-7
v_gene: TRBV29-1
CDR3aa: CSAKGDGYSYEQYF
CDR3nt: TGCAGCGCCAAAGGGGACGGTTACTCCTACGAGCAGTACTTC

abundance: .
d_gene: .
j_gene: TRBJ2-3
v_gene: TRBV7-9
CDR3aa: CASSDTGLSLDTQYF
CDR3nt: TGTGCCAGCAGCGATACGGGACTGAGCTTAGATACGCAGTATTTT

abundance: .
d_gene: .
j_gene: TRBJ2-7
v_gene: TRBV28
CDR3aa: CASSLTGTYEQYF
CDR3nt: TGTGCCAGCAGTTTAACGGGGACCTACGAGCAGTACTTC

abundance: .
d_gene: .
j_gene: TRBJ2-5
v_gene: TRBV6-1
CDR3aa: CASKDKGGIETQYF
CDR3nt: TGTGCCAGCAAGGATAAAGGGGGAATAGAGACCCAGTACTTC

abundance: .
d_gene: .
j_gene: TRBJ1-6
v_gene: TRBV28
CDR3aa: CASSLDLRQTITYNSPLHF
CDR3nt: TGTGCCAGCAGTTTAGATCTCCGTCAGACAATCACCTATAATTCACCCCTCCACTTT

abundance: .
d_gene: .
j_gene: TRBJ2-3
v_gene: TRBV7-8
CDR3aa: CASNSDTDTQYF
CDR3nt: TGTGCCAGCAACTCTGACACAGATACGCAGTATTTT

abundance: .
d_gene: .
j_gene: TRBJ2-7
v_gene: TRBV4-1
CDR3aa: CASSQASGIPSYEQYF
CDR3nt: TGCGCCAGCAGCCAAGCCTCAGGGATCCCCTCCTACGAGCAGTACTTC

abundance: .
d_gene: .
j_gene: TRBJ2-7
v_gene: TRBV29-1
CDR3aa: CSVEDHPGSEGGTSNSYEQYF
CDR3nt: TGCAGCGTTGAAGATCACCCCGGGTCCGAGGGCGGAACTAGTAACAGCTACGAGCAGTACTTC

abundance: .
d_gene: .
j_gene: TRBJ2-3
v_gene: TRBV5-4
CDR3aa: CASSLGRDTQYF
CDR3nt: TGTGCCAGCAGCTTGGGTCGAGATACGCAGTATTTT

abundance: .
d_gene: TRBD1
j_gene: TRBJ2-7
v_gene: TRBV28
CDR3aa: CASSVDRTEQYF
CDR3nt: TGTGCCAGCAGCGTGGACAGGACCGAGCAGTACTTC

abundance: once
d_gene: .
j_gene: TRBJ1-2
v_gene: TRBV4-1
CDR3aa: CASSQDRGQYYGYTF
CDR3nt: TGCGCCAGCAGCCAAGATCGTGGCCAGTACTATGGCTACACCTTC

abundance: .
d_gene: TRBD1
j_gene: TRBJ1-2
v_gene: TRBV4-1
CDR3aa: CASSQVTGDDYGYTF
CDR3nt: TGCGCCAGCAGCCAAGTTACAGGGGATGACTATGGCTACACCTTC

abundance: .
d_gene: .
j_gene: TRBJ2-5
v_gene: TRBV6-5
CDR3aa: CASSTPGWGQETQYF
CDR3nt: TGTGCCAGCAGTACTCCGGGATGGGGACAAGAGACCCAGTACTTC

abundance: .
d_gene: .
j_gene: TRBJ1-1
v_gene: TRBV6-5
CDR3aa: CASTPTGVTEAFF
CDR3nt: TGTGCCAGCACCCCTACCGGGGTCACTGAAGCTTTCTTT

abundance: .
d_gene: .
j_gene: TRBJ2-7
v_gene: TRBV6-6
CDR3aa: CASSLYQGYEQYF
CDR3nt: TGTGCCAGCAGTCTTTATCAGGGCTACGAGCAGTACTTC

abundance: .
d_gene: .
j_gene: TRBJ1-1
v_gene: TRBV6-5
CDR3aa: CASSYTGVTEAFF
CDR3nt: TGTGCCAGCAGTTATACGGGGGTGACTGAAGCTTTCTTT

abundance: .
d_gene: TRBD1
j_gene: TRBJ1-6
v_gene: TRBV7-9
CDR3aa: CASKTGGTNSPLHF
CDR3nt: TGTGCCAGCAAAACAGGGGGTACAAATTCACCCCTCCACTTT

abundance: .
d_gene: TRBD1
j_gene: TRBJ1-2
v_gene: TRBV19
CDR3aa: CASSAGGLHGYTF
CDR3nt: TGTGCCAGTTCGGCAGGGGGTCTTCATGGCTACACCTTC

abundance: .
d_gene: .
j_gene: TRBJ2-5
v_gene: TRBV7-9
CDR3aa: CATGGVETQYF
CDR3nt: TGTGCCACCGGGGGTGTGGAGACCCAGTACTTC

abundance: .
d_gene: .
j_gene: TRBJ2-5
v_gene: TRBV7-2
CDR3aa: CASSLLRRHTEETQYF
CDR3nt: TGTGCCAGCAGCTTACTACGGAGGCACACAGAAGAGACCCAGTACTTC

abundance: once
d_gene: .
j_gene: TRBJ1-2
v_gene: TRBV6-6
CDR3aa: CASSSGESYGYTF
CDR3nt: TGTGCCAGCAGCTCGGGGGAAAGCTATGGCTACACCTTC

abundance: .
d_gene: TRBD1
j_gene: TRBJ2-7
v_gene: TRBV5-6
CDR3aa: CASSIEGTGGVDEQYF
CDR3nt: TGTGCCAGCAGCATCGAGGGGACAGGGGGCGTCGACGAGCAGTACTTC

abundance: .
d_gene: .
j_gene: TRBJ1-5
v_gene: TRBV10-2
CDR3aa: CASSELGVSNQPQHF
CDR3nt: TGCGCCAGCAGTGAGCTAGGGGTTAGCAATCAGCCCCAGCATTTT

abundance: .
d_gene: .
j_gene: TRBJ1-4
v_gene: TRBV27
CDR3aa: CASSLSPRSGEKLFF
CDR3nt: TGTGCCAGCAGTTTAAGTCCCAGGTCAGGTGAAAAACTGTTTTTT

abundance: .
d_gene: .
j_gene: TRBJ2-1
v_gene: TRBV4-3
CDR3aa: CASSQGTVNEQFF
CDR3nt: TGCGCCAGCAGCCAAGGGACAGTCAATGAGCAGTTCTTC

abundance: .
d_gene: .
j_gene: TRBJ2-1
v_gene: TRBV7-9
CDR3aa: CASSPPGELANEQFF
CDR3nt: TGTGCCAGCAGCCCCCCAGGGGAGTTGGCCAATGAGCAGTTCTTC

abundance: .
d_gene: .
j_gene: TRBJ2-7
v_gene: TRBV6-1
CDR3aa: CASSEVIGQGDEQYF
CDR3nt: TGTGCCAGCAGTGAAGTCATAGGCCAGGGCGACGAGCAGTACTTC

abundance: few
d_gene: .
j_gene: TRBJ1-6
v_gene: TRBV10-3
CDR3aa: CAISELAQWDNSPLHF
CDR3nt: TGTGCCATCAGTGAGTTGGCCCAGTGGGATAATTCACCCCTCCACTTT

abundance: once
d_gene: TRBD2
j_gene: TRBJ2-5
v_gene: TRBV9
CDR3aa: CASSALAGGDETQYF
CDR3nt: TGTGCCAGCAGCGCCCTAGCGGGGGGCGATGAGACCCAGTACTTC

abundance: once
d_gene: .
j_gene: TRBJ2-7
v_gene: TRBV14
CDR3aa: CASSPVGYEQYF
CDR3nt: TGTGCCAGCAGCCCCGTGGGCTACGAGCAGTACTTC

abundance: .
d_gene: .
j_gene: TRBJ1-6
v_gene: TRBV5-1
CDR3aa: CASSSEGSGTNSPLHF
CDR3nt: TGCGCCAGCAGCTCCGAAGGGTCAGGGACCAATTCACCCCTCCACTTT

abundance: .
d_gene: .
j_gene: TRBJ1-1
v_gene: TRBV11-2
CDR3aa: CASSSGTEAFF
CDR3nt: TGTGCCAGCAGCTCCGGGACAGAAGCTTTCTTT

abundance: .
d_gene: TRBD1
j_gene: TRBJ1-1
v_gene: TRBV6-6
CDR3aa: CASSYLRQGKNTEAFF
CDR3nt: TGTGCCAGCAGTTACCTCCGACAGGGCAAGAACACTGAAGCTTTCTTT

abundance: .
d_gene: .
j_gene: TRBJ2-3
v_gene: TRBV7-9
CDR3aa: CASSEFSGPPSTDTQYF
CDR3nt: TGTGCCAGCAGCGAGTTCTCGGGACCCCCCAGCACAGATACGCAGTATTTT

abundance: .
d_gene: .
j_gene: TRBJ2-5
v_gene: TRBV5-4
CDR3aa: CASSLRQADQETQYF
CDR3nt: TGTGCCAGCAGCTTGCGCCAAGCGGACCAAGAGACCCAGTACTTC

abundance: .
d_gene: TRBD1
j_gene: TRBJ1-3
v_gene: TRBV2
CDR3aa: CASSEGQLSGNTIYF
CDR3nt: TGTGCCAGCAGTGAGGGACAGCTCTCTGGAAACACCATATATTTT

abundance: few
d_gene: .
j_gene: TRBJ1-2
v_gene: TRBV29-1
CDR3aa: CSAFAADNYGYTF
CDR3nt: TGCAGCGCTTTTGCGGCGGATAACTATGGCTACACCTTC

abundance: .
d_gene: TRBD1
j_gene: TRBJ2-7
v_gene: TRBV28
CDR3aa: CASRTGAWEAYEQYF
CDR3nt: TGTGCCAGCAGGACAGGGGCCTGGGAGGCCTACGAGCAGTACTTC

abundance: .
d_gene: .
j_gene: TRBJ2-5
v_gene: TRBV7-7
CDR3aa: CASSPGAGYQETQYF
CDR3nt: TGTGCTAGCAGCCCTGGAGCGGGCTATCAAGAGACCCAGTACTTC

abundance: .
d_gene: TRBD1
j_gene: TRBJ2-1
v_gene: TRBV9
CDR3aa: CASSPYPGTGGEQFF
CDR3nt: TGTGCCAGCAGCCCCTACCCCGGGACAGGGGGTGAGCAGTTCTTC

abundance: .
d_gene: .
j_gene: TRBJ2-3
v_gene: TRBV30
CDR3aa: CAWSIAASTDTQYF
CDR3nt: TGTGCCTGGAGTATAGCGGCTAGCACAGATACGCAGTATTTT

abundance: .
d_gene: .
j_gene: TRBJ2-1
v_gene: TRBV5-1
CDR3aa: CASSLQSSYNEQFF
CDR3nt: TGCGCCAGCAGCTTACAGAGCTCCTACAATGAGCAGTTCTTC

abundance: .
d_gene: .
j_gene: TRBJ1-5
v_gene: TRBV11-2
CDR3aa: CASSLGSESNQPQHF
CDR3nt: TGTGCCAGCAGCTTAGGGTCCGAAAGCAATCAGCCCCAGCATTTT

abundance: .
d_gene: .
j_gene: TRBJ1-1
v_gene: TRBV11-2
CDR3aa: CASSPAEAFF
CDR3nt: TGTGCCAGCAGCCCCGCTGAAGCTTTCTTT

abundance: .
d_gene: TRBD1
j_gene: TRBJ2-7
v_gene: TRBV7-8
CDR3aa: CASRATGGFSYEQYF
CDR3nt: TGTGCCAGCAGAGCGACAGGGGGCTTCTCCTACGAGCAGTACTTC

abundance: .
d_gene: .
j_gene: TRBJ1-1
v_gene: TRBV7-2
CDR3aa: CASSSPGDTEAFF
CDR3nt: TGTGCCAGCAGCTCGCCTGGAGACACTGAAGCTTTCTTT

abundance: .
d_gene: .
j_gene: TRBJ1-5
v_gene: TRBV4-1
CDR3aa: CASSQEPTAGYHSNQPQHF
CDR3nt: TGCGCCAGCAGCCAAGAACCCACGGCGGGGTACCATAGCAATCAGCCCCAGCATTTT